This TCR beta chain was recorded in a study of OX40 agonist ivuxolimab in advanced cancers. In its sample, this clone was seen once. What it binds is unknown. Study-level findings and limits: Compared with others, partial responders at 0.1-3.0 mg/kg displayed clonal expansion among the lowest.

The CDR3 length is 15 residues. V lost 0 bases to trimming and J lost 0 bases, with 7 bases between them. The germline gives CDR1 SGHRS, CDR2 YFSETQ. The repertoire was sequenced with immunoSEQ multiplex PCR; TCRdb's copy has only in-frame clones and lacks some. The data hold just under 75,000 clones, with over 75% observed a single time. Sample: CD4+ or CD8+ T cells sorted from blood, taken in a trial of the OX40 agonist ivuxolimab. This chain joins TRBV5-1 and TRBJ1-5; D unresolved. The TCR originated in an adult with an advanced solid tumor such as melanoma, head and neck, liver or kidney cancer. The chain's CDR3 is CASSLEGNSNQPQHF. The CDR3 DNA follows: TGCGCCAGCAGCTTGGAGGGTAATAGCAATCAGCCCCAGCATTTT.